This T cell receptor (beta chain) was identified during a study of cytomegalovirus exposure and HLA in healthy donors. Study-wide background: The roughly 700 first-cohort repertoires and the approximately 130 validation repertoires shared the same platform, a later analysis reported.

With V trimmed by 6 bases and J by 1 base, 7 bases remained unmatched. The CDR3 has 16 amino acids. The germline V gene has CDR1 MGHRA and CDR2 YSYEKL. Produced via immunoSEQ multiplex PCR; TCRdb's table is partial and in-frame only. The sample has some 170,000 clones, 95% to 96% seen once. This rearrangement joins TRBV4-1 to TRBJ2-3, with 10 bases identical to TRBD2. The TCR sequence derives from a woman aged 18-29 years in good health and CMV-seronegative. The specimen was PBMCs. The CDR3 DNA reads as TGCGCCAGCAGGCTAGTGGGGACTAGCGGCACAGATACGCAGTATTTT. Its translation: CASRLVGTSGTDTQYF.